This T cell receptor beta chain was profiled in a study of identical twins. Broader study findings: High-abundance cord blood beta clonotypes had fewer insertions; memory repertoires showed none.

Unique molecular identifiers were present on the cDNA, which also gained a universal primer site by template switching. TCRdb reprocessed the 5' RACE reads with MiXCR, giving one entry per CDR3 protein. Of fewer than 550,000 distinct CDR3 sequences in the sample, roughly 15% were seen once. This clonotype was detected only a few times. Its antigen is as yet unknown. Per germline, CDR1 DFQATT and CDR2 SNEGSKA (reference sequence). Trimming took 0 bases from V and 5 from J, leaving 17 bases between them. The CDR3 runs to 16 residues. These data were likewise used in another study, on yellow fever vaccine responses in identical twins.

The source is a woman aged 18-35 years in good health. V gene TRBV20-1 combines with J gene TRBJ2-1; D gene uncertain. Specimen: CD4+ T cells sorted from blood. The CDR3 is CSARDPLEDKDNEQFF. CDR3 DNA sequence: TGCAGTGCTAGAGACCCGCTAGAAGATAAAGACAATGAGCAGTTCTTC.